The 14 T cell receptor beta chains listed next were all sequenced from one sample in a study of STAT3 mutations in large granular lymphocyte leukemia. Study-wide findings and caveats: In T-cell large granular lymphocyte leukemia, about half of patients showed multiple immunodominant subclonotypes.

These receptors have no identified antigens. Generated by immunoSEQ multiplex PCR, the TCRdb table keeps only in-frame clones and is missing some. The sample yields several thousand clones, more than 85% seen once. What was sequenced was peripheral blood mononuclear cells. These TCRs come from a man aged 60-69 years with T-cell large granular lymphocyte leukemia. Some clones in this sample may be carry-over from other donors' samples.

This clone was recorded only once. The gene calls are TRBV7-9 and TRBJ1-1, with 8 bases fitting TRBD1. The V and J ends lost 3 bases and 0 bases, in that order; junction bases with no gene match: 9. Germline CDR1 and CDR2: SEHNR and FQNEAQ (reference sequence). This CDR3 comprises 17 residues. The CDR3 spells CASSFGRGQTLNTEAFF. The DNA of the CDR3 is TGTGCCAGCAGCTTTGGCAGGGGGCAGACCCTGAACACTGAAGCTTTCTTT.

CDR3 nucleotide sequence: TGCGCCAGCAGCCAAGATTGGGTCGGGGAAAAACTGTTTTTT. It specifies CASSQDWVGEKLFF. The J gene is TRBJ1-4, the V gene TRBV4-3, with D uncertain. This CDR3 is 14 amino acids long. CDR1 LGHNA and CDR2 YSLEER come from the germline V gene. The V and J ends lost 0 bases and 8 bases respectively, with 10 bases between them.

This clone was picked up one time. The gene calls are TRBV28 and TRBJ2-7, with D uncertain. The CDR3 runs to 11 residues. V lost 4 bases, J lost 6 bases, and 7 bases lay in between. CDR1 and CDR2 from the germline V gene are MDHEN and SYDVKM. The CDR3 nucleotides read TGTGCCAGCAGTTACCGACGCGAGCAGTACTTC. It codes for CASSYRREQYF.

This clone occurred once. This chain connects TRBV25-1 to TRBJ2-3; TRBD2 might be the D (5 bases). Germline CDR1 MGHDK, CDR2 SYGVNS. Trimming stripped 5 bases from V and 1 base from J, with 16 bases between. The CDR3 sequence is 16 residues long. The CDR3 nucleotides read TGTGCCAGCAGTCCCCTCCGGGGAAGAGGCACAGATACGCAGTATTTT. It specifies CASSPLRGRGTDTQYF.

As concerns this clone: The germline gene is not matched at one end of the junction; a read error may be the cause. This sequence joins TRBV28 and TRBJ1-1, with TRBD1 as a possible D gene (6 bases). The CDR3 runs 13 residues. Germline loops: CDR1 MDHEN, CDR2 SYDVKM. The CDR3 DNA reads as TGTGCCAGCAGTTTATCCCGGGACACAGAAGCTTTCTTT. Protein sequence: CASSLSRDTEAFF. The full variable domain, rest sourced from reference TRBV28 and TRBJ1-1, is DVKVTQSSRYLVKRTGEKVFLECVQDMDHENMFWYRQDPGLGLRLIYFSYDVKMKEKGDIPEGYSVSREKKERFSLILESASTNQTSMYLCASSLSRDTEAFFGQGTRLTVV.

This chain uses TRBV15 with TRBJ2-3; possible D gene TRBD2, 6 bases. V was shortened by 6 bases and J by 3 bases, with 19 bases between the two germline ends. CDR1 and CDR2 from the germline V gene are LNHNV and YYDKDF (reference sequence). This CDR3 spans 16 amino acids. CDR3 in DNA: TGTGCCACCAGAGCCGGGGGTTCCTCCGGTACAGATACGCAGTATTTT. Residues: CATRAGGSSGTDTQYF.

The chain recombines TRBV7-2 with TRBJ2-1; TRBD2 matches at 7 bases. This CDR3 is 13 amino acids long. Germline V gene data show CDR1 as SGHTA and CDR2 as FQGNSA. With 1 base clipped from V and 13 bases from J, the junction kept 7 bases outside the gene matches. Here the CDR3 reads CASSLVASGFQFF. In DNA form, the CDR3 reads TGTGCCAGCAGCTTAGTGGCTAGCGGTTTCCAGTTCTTC.

The chain carries TRBV4-3 and TRBJ2-2; TRBD2 is a possible D gene (6 bases). The germline V gene has CDR1 LGHNA and CDR2 YSLEER. The CDR3 length is 13 residues. Trimming shortened V by 8 bases and J by 3 bases, and 10 bases separated the two germline ends. CDR3 protein: CASGRWDTGELFF. CDR3 sequence (DNA): TGCGCCAGCGGGAGGTGGGACACCGGGGAGCTGTTTTTT.

V and J are TRBV4-1 and TRBJ2-7; D is uncertain. The V and J ends lost 1 base and 2 bases respectively, with 15 bases between them. Germline assignment: CDR1 MGHRA and CDR2 YSYEKL. The CDR3 is 16 residues long. CDR3 nucleotides: TGCGCCAGCAGCCAAGTTGTCATCAGAAGTCCCTACGAGCAGTACTTC. It specifies CASSQVVIRSPYEQYF.

CDR3 in DNA: TGTGCCAGCAGCTTGGCCGGGGGGACCCTAGGGAAAAACATTCAGTACTTC. This gives the protein CASSLAGGTLGKNIQYF. The chain links TRBV5-8 to TRBJ2-4; the match to TRBD2 covers 7 bases. V lost 0 bases to trimming and J lost 4 bases; unmatched junction nucleotides: 10. This CDR3 has 17 residues. Germline CDR1 and CDR2: SGHTS and YDEGEE. Together with reference TRBV5-8 and TRBJ2-4, the CDR3 gives the full variable domain: EAGVTQSPTHLIKTRGQQATLRCSPISGHTSVYWYQQALGLGLQFLLWYDEGEERNRGNFPPRFSGRQFPNYSSELNVNALELEDSALYLCASSLAGGTLGKNIQYFGAGTRLSVL.

This clone has only one observation. This sequence joins TRBV15 and TRBJ1-5, with D unclear. Between the trimmed V and J ends, which lost 0 bases and 3 bases, there was a span of 12 bases. Germline assignment: CDR1 LNHNV and CDR2 YYDKDF (reference sequence). The CDR3 totals 16 residues. The CDR3 DNA reads as TGTGCCACCAGCAGAGATCCCACCGGGGTCAATCAGCCCCAGCATTTT. Translation gives CATSRDPTGVNQPQHF. The complete variable domain, with remaining parts taken from reference TRBV15 and TRBJ1-5, reads DAMVIQNPRYQVTQFGKPVTLSCSQTLNHNVMYWYQQKSSQAPKLLFHYYDKDFNNEADTPDNFQSRRPNTSFCFLDIRSPGLGDTAMYLCATSRDPTGVNQPQHFGDGTRLSIL.

The chain recombines TRBV19 with TRBJ2-5, with TRBD2 identical over 15 bases. In germline, CDR1 is LNHDA, CDR2 SQIVND (reference sequence). J lost 5 bases, V lost 5 bases, and 6 bases had no gene match. This CDR3 has 16 amino acids. This chain's CDR3 is CASSGPGLAGGETQYF. CDR3 DNA: TGTGCCAGTAGTGGGCCGGGACTAGCGGGAGGTGAGACCCAGTACTTC.

V gene TRBV7-3 combines with J gene TRBJ2-7; the match to TRBD1 covers 8 bases. The CDR3 totals 15 residues. J was trimmed by 2 bases and V by 8 bases; bases with no gene match: 11. The germline CDR1 and CDR2 sequences are SGHTA and FQGTGA. The CDR3 DNA sequence: TGTGCCAGCTCGTCCGGGACAGGCCCAACCTACGAGCAGTACTTC. Amino acids: CASSSGTGPTYEQYF.

The V gene is TRBV4-1, the J gene TRBJ2-5; 11 positions match TRBD2. Germline V gives CDR1 MGHRA, CDR2 YSYEKL. The ends lost 0 bases at V and 7 bases at J; junction bases unmatched: 7. The CDR3 runs 16 residues. Written as DNA, the CDR3 is TGCGCCAGCAGCCAAGATTTAGCGGGAGGGTTAGGGACCCAGTACTTC. Its translation is CASSQDLAGGLGTQYF.